Listed below are T cell receptor beta chains from one sample, sequenced in a study of vaccination and CD4 T cells after COVID-19. These TCRs are of unknown antigen specificity. TCRdb re-called the PCR reads with MiXCR, one entry per CDR3 protein. The sample has about 25,000 distinct CDR3 sequences; approximately 28% are singletons. Here the sequenced sample was CD4+ T cells from blood, cultured in vitro, taken about 7 months after SARS-CoV-2 vaccination. These receptors all come from a human donor who had recovered from COVID-19. Each CDR3 is given with its conserved first and last residue. Each record gives: V gene, J gene, clone size, D gene, CDR3 protein, CDR3 DNA. A D gene is named only where the DNA matches it firmly. Clone size is shown for a subset of rows, as once, few, many or a class of expanded clone.

v_call: TRBV7-2; j_call: TRBJ2-5; clone_size: few; d_call: -; cdr3_aa: CASSLGVPVGGETQYF; cdr3_nt: TGTGCCAGCAGCTTAGGTGTTCCTGTGGGCGGAGAGACCCAGTACTTC
v_call: TRBV7-9; j_call: TRBJ2-7; clone_size: few; d_call: TRBD2; cdr3_aa: CASSLALAGVHEQYF; cdr3_nt: TGTGCCAGCAGCTTAGCACTCGCGGGAGTCCACGAGCAGTACTTC
v_call: TRBV20-1; j_call: TRBJ1-5; clone_size: many; d_call: -; cdr3_aa: CSASPTGFNQPQHF; cdr3_nt: TGCAGTGCTAGCCCGACAGGATTCAATCAGCCCCAGCATTTT
v_call: TRBV28; j_call: TRBJ2-7; clone_size: few; d_call: TRBD2; cdr3_aa: CASSLGGAGGPSEQYF; cdr3_nt: TGTGCCAGCAGTTTGGGGGGAGCGGGAGGACCCTCAGAGCAGTACTTC
v_call: TRBV2; j_call: TRBJ2-5; clone_size: -; d_call: TRBD1; cdr3_aa: CASSKPQGSVETQYF; cdr3_nt: TGTGCCAGCAGCAAACCACAGGGGTCGGTGGAGACCCAGTACTTC
v_call: TRBV6-1; j_call: TRBJ2-7; clone_size: -; d_call: -; cdr3_aa: CASSEFWGRYEQYF; cdr3_nt: TGTGCCAGCAGTGAATTTTGGGGGCGCTACGAGCAGTACTTC
v_call: TRBV27; j_call: TRBJ1-5; clone_size: -; d_call: -; cdr3_aa: CASSFMGQGAQHF; cdr3_nt: TGTGCCAGCAGTTTCATGGGGCAAGGGGCCCAGCATTTT
v_call: TRBV28; j_call: TRBJ2-2; clone_size: -; d_call: -; cdr3_aa: CASIGPNTGELFF; cdr3_nt: TGTGCCAGCATAGGCCCGAACACCGGGGAGCTGTTTTTT
v_call: TRBV6-1; j_call: TRBJ2-1; clone_size: few; d_call: TRBD2; cdr3_aa: CASSWGGARNEQFF; cdr3_nt: TGTGCCAGCAGCTGGGGGGGAGCAAGGAATGAGCAGTTCTTC
v_call: TRBV28; j_call: TRBJ2-7; clone_size: few; d_call: -; cdr3_aa: CASSGPIEYEQYF; cdr3_nt: TGTGCCAGCTCCGGACCCATAGAGTACGAGCAGTACTTC
v_call: TRBV4-2; j_call: TRBJ2-5; clone_size: few; d_call: -; cdr3_aa: CASSQARYQETQYF; cdr3_nt: TGTGCCAGCAGCCAAGCAAGGTACCAAGAGACCCAGTACTTC
v_call: TRBV5-4; j_call: TRBJ2-7; clone_size: -; d_call: TRBD2; cdr3_aa: CASSPGASGLYEQYF; cdr3_nt: TGTGCCAGCAGCCCGGGAGCTAGCGGCCTATACGAGCAGTACTTC
v_call: TRBV6-5; j_call: TRBJ2-5; clone_size: -; d_call: -; cdr3_aa: CASSYAGLARQETQYF; cdr3_nt: TGTGCCAGCAGTTACGCCGGGCTAGCGAGACAAGAGACCCAGTACTTC
v_call: TRBV11-1; j_call: TRBJ2-1; clone_size: -; d_call: TRBD2; cdr3_aa: CASSLAGLAGTYNEQFF; cdr3_nt: TGTGCCAGCAGCTTAGCCGGGCTAGCGGGAACTTACAATGAGCAGTTCTTC
v_call: TRBV7-8; j_call: TRBJ2-1; clone_size: -; d_call: TRBD2; cdr3_aa: CASSSARTSLAYEQFF; cdr3_nt: TGTGCCAGCAGCTCGGCCCGGACTAGCCTGGCCTATGAGCAGTTCTTC
v_call: TRBV20-1; j_call: TRBJ2-5; clone_size: medium-sized; d_call: TRBD1; cdr3_aa: CSKQGTAGTQYF; cdr3_nt: TGCAGTAAACAGGGGACGGCGGGGACCCAGTACTTC
v_call: TRBV7-9; j_call: TRBJ2-1; clone_size: few; d_call: TRBD2; cdr3_aa: CASTRGEGNEQFF; cdr3_nt: TGTGCCAGCACCCGGGGGGAGGGCAATGAGCAGTTCTTC
v_call: TRBV28; j_call: TRBJ2-7; clone_size: -; d_call: -; cdr3_aa: CASSPTVGQGAYEQYF; cdr3_nt: TGTGCCAGCAGCCCAACGGTCGGGCAGGGTGCCTACGAGCAGTACTTC